Included here is one TCR beta chain sequence, with context. CDR1 SGHTA and CDR2 FQGNSA come from the germline V gene. CDR3 length equals 16 residues. The V gene end was trimmed by 0 bases and the J gene end by 10 bases; junction bases not matched to a gene: 5. The data were taken from a study of OX40 agonist ivuxolimab in advanced cancers. Method: immunoSEQ multiplex PCR; TCRdb's copy keeps in-frame clones and lacks some. Among around 76,000 clones listed, 75% to 85% were seen once. This specimen consisted of CD4+ or CD8+ T cells sorted from blood, obtained in a trial of the OX40 agonist ivuxolimab. The origin of this receptor is an adult with an advanced solid tumor such as melanoma, head and neck, liver or kidney cancer. The chain combines TRBV7-2 with TRBJ2-1; TRBD2 aligns across 14 bases. CDR3 residues: CASSLAGTSGRTEQFF. The CDR3 region has the DNA TGTGCCAGCAGCTTAGCGGGGACTAGCGGGAGAACCGAGCAGTTCTTC.